This T cell receptor (beta chain) came from a study of long-term antiretroviral therapy in people with HIV. Points from the study as a whole: Clones that had undergone expansion before ART dominated the repertoire at all time points.

They ran version v3.0 of the immunoSEQ assay at survey level. Profiling relied on immunoSEQ multiplex PCR, and the TCRdb table lists in-frame clones only, not all of them. Of over 20,000 clones in the sample, 70% to 90% were seen once. V was clipped by 3 bases and J by 0 bases, with 9 bases between them. The germline gives CDR1 LNHDA, CDR2 SQIVND (reference sequence). This CDR3 is built from 15 residues. Held in samples before DNA extraction were roughly 1-10 million cryopreserved PBMC. This clone was seen a few times. Its antigen is unknown. The chain carries TRBV19 and TRBJ1-3; no clear D. The source is a woman aged 25 to 45 with HIV. The material sequenced was unsorted PBMCs, taken 1.9 years after starting antiretroviral therapy. The CDR3 loop is CASSIGGSSGNTIYF. CDR3 DNA: TGTGCCAGTAGTATCGGAGGGAGCTCTGGAAACACCATATATTTT.